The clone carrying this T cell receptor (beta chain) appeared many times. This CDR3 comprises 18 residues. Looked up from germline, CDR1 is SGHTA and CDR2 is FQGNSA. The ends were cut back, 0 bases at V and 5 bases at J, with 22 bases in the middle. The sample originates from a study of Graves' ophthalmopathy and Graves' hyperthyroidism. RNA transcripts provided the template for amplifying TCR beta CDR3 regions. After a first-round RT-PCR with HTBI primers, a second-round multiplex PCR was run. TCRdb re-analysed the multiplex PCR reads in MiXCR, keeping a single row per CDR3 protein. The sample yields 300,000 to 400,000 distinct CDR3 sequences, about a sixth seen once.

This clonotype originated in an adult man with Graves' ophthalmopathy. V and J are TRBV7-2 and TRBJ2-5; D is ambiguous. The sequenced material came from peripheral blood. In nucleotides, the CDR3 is TGTGCCAGCAGCTTAGCTTGGACGGAGCCGGGCTTTTGGGAGACCCAGTACTTC. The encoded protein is CASSLAWTEPGFWETQYF.